This T cell receptor (beta chain) was recorded in a study of radiation and T cells in renal cell carcinoma. This clone occurred a few times. Time point denoted: blood 2 weeks post-SBRT. Indicated treatment: 15 Gy SBRT to primary tumor, nephrectomy 4 weeks later. Profiled with immunoSEQ multiplex PCR; TCRdb holds only in-frame clones, not every one. The sample shows some 75,000 clones, 82% of them seen only once. The source is a man between 60 and 75 years old with renal cell carcinoma. The specimen comprised blood, sampled from a patient whose treatment included radiotherapy and nephrectomy.

This CDR3 reads CASSIDRGAYNEQFF. The CDR3 region has the DNA TGTGCCAGTAGTATAGACAGGGGCGCCTACAATGAGCAGTTCTTC. The rearrangement joins TRBV19 to TRBJ2-1, with D perhaps TRBD1 (6 bases). V was pared by 0 bases and J by 2 bases, with 8 bases between. The germline V gene has CDR1 LNHDA and CDR2 SQIVND (reference sequence). This CDR3 comprises 15 residues.